This T cell receptor (beta chain) was found in a study of T cell responses to AZD1222 COVID-19 vaccine. Study-level findings and limits: Repertoire samples came only from after the peak T cell response. A mostly white British donor set with more females was recruited, and clonal diversity was possibly underestimated.

The method was immunoSEQ multiplex PCR; TCRdb's version includes in-frame clones alone and lacks a portion of them. The sample consists of roughly 65,000 clones, about 90% of them appearing once. Trimming removed 6 bases from V and 6 bases from J, with 8 bases in between. This CDR3 has 11 amino acids. Germline V gene sequence: CDR1 LNHDA, CDR2 SQIVND (reference sequence). Worth noting for this clone: Its antigen is as yet unknown.

The sample was peripheral blood, taken on day 0 of AZD1222 vaccination. The TCR was taken from an adult in good health. The chain recombines TRBV19 with TRBJ1-1; a weak D match, TRBD1 (6 bases). CDR3 amino acids: CASSRGSEAFF. CDR3 DNA sequence: TGTGCCAGTAGCAGGGGATCTGAAGCTTTCTTT.